The entry that follows covers one T cell receptor (beta chain) sequence. Its antigen is unidentified. This record comes from a study of CD8+ T cells in alopecia areata. Regarding the study as a whole: Mouse data revealed clearer TCR sharing than patient data did, a gap possibly tied to HLA.

The CDR3 length is 13 residues. Germline lookup yields CDR1 SGDLS and CDR2 YYNGEE. Between the trimmed V and J ends, which lost 3 bases and 2 bases, there was a span of 8 bases. It was cDNA, reverse transcribed from extracted RNA, that served as the sequencing template. Clones were read by immunoSEQ multiplex PCR, and TCRdb kept only the in-frame ones, dropping some. Among 55,000 to 70,000 clones listed, about half were seen once. The material sequenced was CD8+ T cells sorted from blood, taken at week 0. V and J are TRBV9 and TRBJ2-5; D is unclear. This TCR derives from a human donor with alopecia areata. The CDR3 DNA sequence: TGTGCCAGCAGCGAGTGGTTACAAGAGACCCAGTACTTC. Translation gives CASSEWLQETQYF.